This T cell receptor beta chain was sequenced for a study of blood T cell repertoires in COVID-19. Study-wide context: Samples came from the United States, Italy and Spain, spanning acute and convalescent COVID-19. T cells, B-cell-depleted T cells, or PBMCs supplied cDNA or gDNA.

As originally analysed: The assay estimated nucleated cells by amplifying reference gene primers. TCRdb's table, derived via immunoSEQ multiplex PCR, lists solely in-frame clones and lacks some. V and J calls and clone size are those listed in that table; D and trimming were worked out from the DNA. The repertoire includes about 94,000 clones, roughly 80% of them detected once, and 15% to 20% sits in the top ten. This TCR derives from a human donor in a cohort sampled during active COVID-19. Sequences were obtained from peripheral blood.

The CDR3 DNA sequence: TGTGCCAGCAGCCAGGCCGACTCAGCAACACGCTACACCTTC. It is translated as CASSQADSATRYTF. The chain employs TRBV3-1 (or the pseudogene TRBV3-2) and TRBJ1-2; no reliable D call. The CDR3 is 14 residues long. V was trimmed by 3 bases and J by 9 bases, leaving 17 bases between them. The germline gives CDR1 LGHDT, CDR2 YNNKEL (reference sequence).